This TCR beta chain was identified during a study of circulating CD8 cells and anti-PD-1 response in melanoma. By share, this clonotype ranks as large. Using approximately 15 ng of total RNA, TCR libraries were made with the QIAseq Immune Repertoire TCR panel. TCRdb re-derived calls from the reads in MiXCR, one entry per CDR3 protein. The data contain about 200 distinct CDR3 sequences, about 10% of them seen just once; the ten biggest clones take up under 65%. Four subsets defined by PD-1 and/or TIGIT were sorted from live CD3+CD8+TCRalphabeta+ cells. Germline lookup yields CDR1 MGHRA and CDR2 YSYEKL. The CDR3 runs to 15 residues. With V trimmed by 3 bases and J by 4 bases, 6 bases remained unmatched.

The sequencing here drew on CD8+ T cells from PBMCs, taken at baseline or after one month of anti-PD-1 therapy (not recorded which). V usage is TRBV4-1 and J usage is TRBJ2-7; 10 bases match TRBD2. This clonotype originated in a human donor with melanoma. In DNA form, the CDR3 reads TGCGCCAGCAGCCACTTAGCGGGAGGCCTGTACGAGCAGTACTTC. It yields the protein CASSHLAGGLYEQYF.